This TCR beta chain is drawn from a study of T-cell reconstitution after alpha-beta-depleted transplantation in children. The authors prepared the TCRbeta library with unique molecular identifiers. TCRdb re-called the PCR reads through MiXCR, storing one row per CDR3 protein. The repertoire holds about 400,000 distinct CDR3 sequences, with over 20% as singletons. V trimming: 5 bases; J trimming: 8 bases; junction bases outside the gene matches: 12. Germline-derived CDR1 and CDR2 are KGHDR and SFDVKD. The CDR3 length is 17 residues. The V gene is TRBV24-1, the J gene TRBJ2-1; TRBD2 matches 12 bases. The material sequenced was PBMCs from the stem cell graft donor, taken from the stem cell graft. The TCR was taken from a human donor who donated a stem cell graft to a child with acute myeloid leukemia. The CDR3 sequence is CATSGPLTLAGGDEQFF. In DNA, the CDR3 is TGTGCCACCAGTGGCCCGCTAACCCTAGCGGGAGGGGATGAGCAGTTCTTC.